The 3 T cell receptor beta chains reported below all come from one sample, sequenced in a study of OX40 agonist ivuxolimab in advanced cancers. Assay: immunoSEQ multiplex PCR; the TCRdb copy retains only in-frame clones and omits some. Of under 150,000 clones in the sample, 75% to 90% were seen once. The sample in question was CD4+ or CD8+ T cells sorted from blood, obtained in a trial of the OX40 agonist ivuxolimab. All receptors come from an adult with an advanced solid tumor such as melanoma, head and neck, liver or kidney cancer.

A note on this clone: One end of the junction does not line up with germline, which may come from a read error. The CDR3 is CASSRGPRETQYF. CDR3 nucleotide sequence: TGTGCTAGCAGCCGGGGACCCCGAGAGACCCAGTACTTC. This chain connects TRBV7-7 to TRBJ2-5, with D perhaps matching TRBD1 or TRBD2 (5 bases each). Germline values: CDR1 SSHAT, CDR2 FNYEAQ (reference sequence). This CDR3 is 13 amino acids long.

The V and J genes are TRBV10-1 and TRBJ1-6; D remains unclear. The germline V gene encodes CDR1 WNHNN and CDR2 SYGVQD (reference sequence). V gave up 5 bases and J gave up 6 bases, with 8 bases separating them. The CDR3 loop spans 13 amino acids. Here the CDR3 DNA reads TGCGCCAGCAGTCAACTTATTAATTCACCCCTCCACTTT. Translating gives CASSQLINSPLHF.

The V gene is TRBV6-5, the J gene TRBJ2-1; D gene unclear. CDR1 is MNHEY, CDR2 SVGAGI, per germline. Trimming cost V 0 bases and J 6 bases, with 9 bases left between them. The length of the CDR3 is 14 residues. In DNA, the CDR3 is TGTGCCAGCAGTTACTCGAAAGGGCCCAATGAGCAGTTCTTC. It translates to CASSYSKGPNEQFF.